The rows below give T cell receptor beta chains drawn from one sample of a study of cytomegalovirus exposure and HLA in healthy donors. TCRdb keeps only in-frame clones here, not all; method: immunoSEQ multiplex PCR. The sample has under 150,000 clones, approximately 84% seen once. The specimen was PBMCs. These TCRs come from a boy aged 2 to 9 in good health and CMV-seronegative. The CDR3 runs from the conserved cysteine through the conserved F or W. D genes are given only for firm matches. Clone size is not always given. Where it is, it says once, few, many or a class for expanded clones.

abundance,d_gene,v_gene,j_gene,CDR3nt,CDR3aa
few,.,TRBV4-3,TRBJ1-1,TGCGCCAGCAGCCAGGACGACAGGGAAGCTTTCTTT,CASSQDDREAFF
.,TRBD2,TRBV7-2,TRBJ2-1,TGTGCCAGCAGCCAAGCCGGGACTATTTACAATGAGCAGTTCTTC,CASSQAGTIYNEQFF
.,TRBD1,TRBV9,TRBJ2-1,TGTGCCAGCAGCGCACCCCGGGACAGGGGGCAGTTCTTC,CASSAPRDRGQFF
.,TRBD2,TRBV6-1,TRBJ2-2,TGTGCCAGCAGTGATGGGGGGGGGAGCGGGGAGCTGTTTTTT,CASSDGGGSGELFF
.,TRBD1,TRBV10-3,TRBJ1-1,TGTGCCACCACGGGACAGGGGGCGGGACGGGACACTGAAGCTTTCTTT,CATTGQGAGRDTEAFF
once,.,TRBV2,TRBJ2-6,TGTGCCAGCAGTGAGATCACGGGACTCTCCTCTGGGGCCAACGTCCTGACTTTC,CASSEITGLSSGANVLTF
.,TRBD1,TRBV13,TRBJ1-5,TGTGCCAGCAGCTCCTCCGGGACAGGGAGCAATCAGCCCCAGCATTTT,CASSSSGTGSNQPQHF
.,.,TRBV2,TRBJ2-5,TGTGCCAGCAGGGGGCGATGGGAGACCCAGTACTTC,CASRGRWETQYF
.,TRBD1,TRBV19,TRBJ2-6,TGTGCCAGTAGTGCCGAGACAGGGGGTAGCTCTGGGGCCAACGTCCTGACTTTC,CASSAETGGSSGANVLTF
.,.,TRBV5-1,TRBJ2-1,TGCGCCAGCAGCTCCGGGACAACCTCCTACAATGAGCAGTTCTTC,CASSSGTTSYNEQFF
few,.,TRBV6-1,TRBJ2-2,TGTGCCAGCAGTGAACTAGCGAACACCGGGGAGCTGTTTTTT,CASSELANTGELFF
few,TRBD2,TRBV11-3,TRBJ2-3,TGTGCCAGCAGCTCCCAACACCCAGCGGGGGGCACAGATACGCAGTATTTT,CASSSQHPAGGTDTQYF
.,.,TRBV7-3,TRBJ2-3,TGTGCCAGCAGCTTAGCGGTTGCAGATACGCAGTATTTT,CASSLAVADTQYF
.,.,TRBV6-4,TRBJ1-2,TGTGCCAGCAGTCGCCGGGCGGGGGACTATGGCTACACCTTC,CASSRRAGDYGYTF
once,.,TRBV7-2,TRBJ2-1,TGTGCCAGCAGCAAGCGGACCGAGCAGTTCTTC,CASSKRTEQFF
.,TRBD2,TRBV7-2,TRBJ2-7,TGTGCCAGCAGCTCGATCCGAGGAAGCGGGGGACCCAGCTCCTACGAGCAGTACTTC,CASSSIRGSGGPSSYEQYF
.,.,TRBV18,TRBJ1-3,TGTGCCAGCTCACCGCTCGGACAAGGAAACACCATATATTTT,CASSPLGQGNTIYF
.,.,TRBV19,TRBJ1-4,TGTGCCACTAAAACAGGTTCTGCAACTAATGAAAAACTGTTTTTT,CATKTGSATNEKLFF
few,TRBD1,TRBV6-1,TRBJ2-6,TGTGCCAGCGGACAGGGTATCTCTGGGGCCAACGTCCTGACTTTC,CASGQGISGANVLTF
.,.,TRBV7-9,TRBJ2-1,TGTTCCAGCAGCATTATCCGGGACTCGGAGTACAATGAGCAGTTCTTC,CSSSIIRDSEYNEQFF
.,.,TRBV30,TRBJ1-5,TGTGCCTGGAGTGTTGGTAGCGGCAATCAGCCCCAGCATTTT,CAWSVGSGNQPQHF
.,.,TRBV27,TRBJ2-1,TGTGCCAGCAGTTTATCAAACAATTTGAATGAGCAGTTCTTC,CASSLSNNLNEQFF
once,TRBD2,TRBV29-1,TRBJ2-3,TGCAGCGTTGACTCACTAGCGATTACCACAGATACGCAGTATTTT,CSVDSLAITTDTQYF
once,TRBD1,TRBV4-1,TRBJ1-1,TGCGCCAGCAGCCAACGACAGGGGCTGAGCACTGAAGCTTTCTTT,CASSQRQGLSTEAFF
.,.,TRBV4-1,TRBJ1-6,TGCGCCAGCAGCCAAGGTCGGAGTAATTCACCCCTCCACTTT,CASSQGRSNSPLHF
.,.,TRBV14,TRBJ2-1,TGTGCCAGCAGCCAAGAGATGCGGGGTCCGTTCTTC,CASSQEMRGPFF
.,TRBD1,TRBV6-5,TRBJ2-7,TGTGCCAGCACCCCGGGACAGGGCCGCTCCGAGCAGTACTTC,CASTPGQGRSEQYF
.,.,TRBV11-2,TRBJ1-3,TGTGCCAGCAGCCAGGAATTATCCTCTGGAAACACCATATATTTT,CASSQELSSGNTIYF
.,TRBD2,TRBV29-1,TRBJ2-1,TGCAGCGTCGAGCGGGAGGAAATTGAGCAGTTCTTC,CSVEREEIEQFF
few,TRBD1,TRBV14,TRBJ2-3,TGTGCCAGCAGCCAAGGTCGGACAGGGTTCGGGGCAGATACGCAGTATTTT,CASSQGRTGFGADTQYF
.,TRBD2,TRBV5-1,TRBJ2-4,TGCGCCAGCAGCTTGTCCGGGACTAGGGTAGCCAAAAACATTCAGTACTTC,CASSLSGTRVAKNIQYF
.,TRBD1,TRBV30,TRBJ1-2,TGTGCCTGGAGTTCATCGACAGGGGATGGCTACACCTTC,CAWSSSTGDGYTF
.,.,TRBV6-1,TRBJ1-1,TGTGCCAGCAGTGAATCCGGGCCCGGAGGTTCGGCTTTCTTT,CASSESGPGGSAFF
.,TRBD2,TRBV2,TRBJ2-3,TGTGCCACTCGAGGGACTAGCGCCGTTGTAGATACGCAGTATTTT,CATRGTSAVVDTQYF
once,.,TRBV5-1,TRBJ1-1,TGCGCCAGCAGCCTGTTAGGGGAAACTGAAGCTTTCTTT,CASSLLGETEAFF
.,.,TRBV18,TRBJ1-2,TGTGCCAGCTCCCCCGACAGAACTAACTATGGCTACACCTTC,CASSPDRTNYGYTF
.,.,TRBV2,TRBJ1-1,TGTGCCAGCGCCGTCGGGGGGTTCACTGAAGCTTTCTTT,CASAVGGFTEAFF
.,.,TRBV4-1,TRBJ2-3,TGCGCCAGCAGCCAAGTTCTCACAGATACGCAGTATTTT,CASSQVLTDTQYF
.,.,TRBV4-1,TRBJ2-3,TGCGCCAGCAGCCACCTCCCGGGGCAGGGGACAGATACGCAGTATTTT,CASSHLPGQGTDTQYF
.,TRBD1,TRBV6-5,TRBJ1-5,TGTGCCAGCGGGACAGGGTACAGTAAGCCCCAGCATTTT,CASGTGYSKPQHF
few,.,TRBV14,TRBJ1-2,TGTGCCAGCAGCCGGGCAGGGGACAACTATGGCTACACCTTC,CASSRAGDNYGYTF
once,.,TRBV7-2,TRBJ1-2,TGTGCCAGCAGCTCAGGGAGGGGCTACTATGGCTACACCTTC,CASSSGRGYYGYTF
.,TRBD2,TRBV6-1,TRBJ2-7,TGTGCCAGCAGTGACCCAGGGAGGGGCAACGAGCAGTACTTC,CASSDPGRGNEQYF
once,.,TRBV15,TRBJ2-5,TGTGCCACTCATCGTGGACTGGAGCAAGAGACCCAGTACTTC,CATHRGLEQETQYF
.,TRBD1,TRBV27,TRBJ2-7,TGTGCCAGCAGTTTGTCCGGGACAGGGATTTACCAGATCTACGAGCAGTACTTC,CASSLSGTGIYQIYEQYF
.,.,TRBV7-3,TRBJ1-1,TGTGCCAGCAGCCCGGGCGGGTCTCAAGCTTTCTTT,CASSPGGSQAFF
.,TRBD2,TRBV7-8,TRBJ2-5,TGTGCCAGCAGCACGGGACTAGCAACGGAGACCCAGTACTTC,CASSTGLATETQYF
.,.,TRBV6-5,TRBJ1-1,TGTGCCAGCAGATATACAGGGTTGAACACTGAAGCTTTCTTT,CASRYTGLNTEAFF
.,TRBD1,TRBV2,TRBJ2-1,TGTGCCAGCAGTGGCTCGGACAGGGGGTCGTACAATGAGCAGTTCTTC,CASSGSDRGSYNEQFF
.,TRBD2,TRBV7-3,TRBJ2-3,TGTGCCAGCAGCTGGACTAGTTCGGATACGCAGTATTTT,CASSWTSSDTQYF
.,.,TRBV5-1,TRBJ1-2,TGCGCCAGCAGCGGCCGGGGGGACATATACTATGGCTACACCTTC,CASSGRGDIYYGYTF
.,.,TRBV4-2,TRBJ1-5,TGTGCCAGCAGCCAAGAAGGCGGCCCTAGCAATCAGCCCCAGCATTTT,CASSQEGGPSNQPQHF
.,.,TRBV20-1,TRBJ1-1,TGCAGTGCTGGGGCCGGGTTTGAAGCTTTCTTT,CSAGAGFEAFF
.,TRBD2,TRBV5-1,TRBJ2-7,TGCGCCAGCAGCTTGGTTAGCGGGGGCGTCTACGAGCAGTACTTC,CASSLVSGGVYEQYF
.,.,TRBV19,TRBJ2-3,TGTGCCAGTAGTATAGGCACAGGTGCCACAGATACGCAGTATTTT,CASSIGTGATDTQYF